The 18 T cell receptor beta chains reported below all come from one sample, sequenced in a study of T-cell reconstitution after alpha-beta-depleted transplantation in children. Unique molecular identifiers were used in preparing the TCRbeta library. TCRdb used MiXCR to reprocess the PCR reads, holding one entry per CDR3 protein. The table has hundreds of thousands of distinct CDR3 sequences, roughly 15% seen once. The sample here was PBMCs from the stem cell graft donor, taken from the stem cell graft. The receptors were sampled from a human donor who donated a stem cell graft to a child with acute myeloid leukemia.

This clonotype was seen repeatedly, ten times or more. The genes are TRBV20-1 and TRBJ1-4; 10 bases fit TRBD1. CDR3 length: 18 residues. V lost 0 bases and J lost 0; bases outside the gene matches: 7. The germline V gene encodes CDR1 DFQATT and CDR2 SNEGSKA (reference sequence). The CDR3 here is CSARDQDRGVSTNEKLFF. DNA of the CDR3: TGCAGTGCTAGAGATCAGGACAGGGGGGTTTCAACTAATGAAAAACTGTTTTTT.

This clonotype was seen at least ten times. The chain combines TRBV6-5 with TRBJ2-5, with 11 nucleotides matching TRBD2. Germline V gives CDR1 MNHEY, CDR2 SVGAGI. V shed 0 bases and J 1 base; nucleotides not matched to a gene: 7. The CDR3 contains 18 residues. This CDR3 is CASSYSWVTSGTQETQYF. CDR3 coding DNA: TGTGCCAGCAGTTACTCTTGGGTGACTAGCGGGACCCAAGAGACCCAGTACTTC.

In this sample, this clonotype turned up many times. J is TRBJ2-1 and V is TRBV4-3, with D unresolved. The CDR3 extends over 13 amino acids. CDR1 is LGHNA, CDR2 YSLEER, per germline. The V gene lost 3 bases and the J gene lost 9 bases, with 12 bases spanning the gap. The CDR3 protein is CASSQVKLREQFF. Written as DNA, the CDR3 is TGCGCCAGCAGCCAGGTCAAATTGCGTGAGCAGTTCTTC.

The V and J genes are TRBV5-6 and TRBJ1-1, with 7 bases that match TRBD1. CDR3 length equals 15 residues. V shed 0 bases and J 4 bases; nucleotides not matched to a gene: 6. Germline CDR1 SGHDT, CDR2 YYEEEE. The chain's CDR3 is CASSLATRDSTEAFF. The CDR3 DNA sequence: TGTGCCAGCAGCTTGGCCACCCGGGACAGCACTGAAGCTTTCTTT. The full variable domain, with the rest looked up from reference TRBV5-6 and TRBJ1-1, is DAGVTQSPTHLIKTRGQQVTLRCSPKSGHDTVSWYQQALGQGPQFIFQYYEEEERQRGNFPDRFSGHQFPNYSSELNVNALLLGDSALYLCASSLATRDSTEAFFGQGTRLTVV.

This clonotype has at least ten counts. This rearrangement joins TRBV24-1 to TRBJ2-1, with D tentatively TRBD1 or TRBD2 (6 bases each). Germline V gene data show CDR1 as KGHDR and CDR2 as SFDVKD. The CDR3 spans 18 residues. Trimming removed 5 bases at V and 1 base at J, with 20 bases between. This CDR3 is CATSVPKRWGASYNEQFF. As DNA, the CDR3 is TGTGCCACCAGTGTTCCGAAAAGGTGGGGGGCGTCCTACAATGAGCAGTTCTTC.

This clonotype was detected many times. The genes are TRBV20-1 and TRBJ2-4; TRBD1 might be the D (5 bases). V shed 1 base and J shed 0 bases, with 13 bases lying between them. In germline, CDR1 is DFQATT, CDR2 SNEGSKA (reference sequence). This CDR3 is built from 16 residues. The CDR3 DNA reads as TGCAGTGCTAGAGCCCCAGGGTACTTAGCCAAAAACATTCAGTACTTC. Encoded protein: CSARAPGYLAKNIQYF.

This clonotype has just a few counts. A read error may explain this, as a much larger clone is one base away. The V gene is TRBV20-1, the J gene TRBJ1-2; D is ambiguous. The germline V gene encodes CDR1 DFQATT and CDR2 SNEGSKA (reference sequence). CDR3 size: 16 residues. The CDR3 DNA is TGCTGTGCTAGCCAAGTCCGGGCCAGTTCTAACTATGGCTACACCTTC. Its protein is CCASQVRASSNYGYTF.

This clonotype came up many times. The chain links TRBV29-1 to TRBJ1-1; TRBD1 matches 8 bases. Germline assignment: CDR1 SQVTM and CDR2 ANQGSEA. Trimming took 7 bases from V and 1 from J; bases not matched to a gene: 2. CDR3 length equals 12 residues. The CDR3 sequence: CSGGQGNTEAFF. DNA of the CDR3: TGCAGCGGCGGACAGGGGAACACTGAAGCTTTCTTT.

This clonotype has only a few counts. The rearrangement uses TRBV10-3 and TRBJ2-7; no clear D gene. The CDR3 is 14 amino acids. V was clipped by 6 bases and J by 2 bases, with 14 bases between them. The germline V gene encodes CDR1 ENHRY and CDR2 SYGVKD. CDR3 loop: CAISETLDAYEQYF. The CDR3 DNA is TGTGCCATCAGCGAAACCCTTGACGCCTACGAGCAGTACTTC.

The sample holds a few counts of this clonotype. The V call is TRBV2, the J call TRBJ2-7; tentative D call: TRBD2 (6 bases). The CDR3 covers 13 residues. V was trimmed by 2 bases and J by 4 bases, leaving 9 bases between them. Germline V lookup: CDR1 SNHLY, CDR2 FYNNEI. The CDR3 spells CASSERGNYEQYV. CDR3 nucleotide sequence: TGTGCCAGCAGTGAACGGGGGAATTACGAGCAGTACGTC.

At least ten counts were recorded for this clonotype. This sequence joins TRBV10-1 and TRBJ2-3; possible D gene TRBD2, 6 bases. V shed 2 bases and J shed 2 bases, with 14 bases lying between them. The CDR3 sequence is 16 residues long. CDR1 is WNHNN, CDR2 SYGVQD, per germline (reference sequence). The CDR3 DNA sequence: TGCGCCAGCAGTGAGAGCGGGCGGCCAAACACAGATACGCAGTATTTT. It is translated as CASSESGRPNTDTQYF.

There are many counts of this clonotype. This chain connects TRBV20-1 to TRBJ2-1; D perhaps matches TRBD2 (6 bases). V shed 3 bases and J shed 7 bases, with 16 bases lying between them. This CDR3 is 14 amino acids long. CDR1 and CDR2 from the germline V gene are DFQATT and SNEGSKA (reference sequence). The CDR3 reads CSASPGGVRNEQFF. The CDR3 DNA sequence: TGCAGTGCTAGCCCTGGCGGGGTAAGGAATGAGCAGTTCTTC.

At least ten counts were recorded for this clonotype. V gene TRBV20-1 combines with J gene TRBJ1-2; tentative D call: TRBD1 (5 bases). Trimming took 3 bases from V and 8 from J, leaving 10 bases between them. The CDR3 consists of 11 residues. Germline V gene data show CDR1 as DFQATT and CDR2 as SNEGSKA (reference sequence). The CDR3 loop reads CSASSTAGYTF. The CDR3, as DNA: TGCAGTGCTAGTTCGACAGCGGGCTACACCTTC.

This clonotype was seen more than once but under ten times. This rearrangement joins TRBV7-2 to TRBJ2-3, with 8 bases lining up with TRBD1. Germline CDR1 SGHTA, CDR2 FQGNSA. V lost 4 bases and J lost 2; bases outside the gene matches: 5. This CDR3 has 15 amino acids. CDR3 sequence: CASSSGQVNTDTQYF. The DNA for the CDR3 is TGTGCCAGCAGCTCGGGACAGGTGAACACAGATACGCAGTATTTT.

This clonotype was counted only a few times. The chain couples TRBV20-1 to TRBJ2-3, with D possibly TRBD1 on 6 matching bases. The germline CDR1 and CDR2 sequences are DFQATT and SNEGSKA (reference sequence). V lost 5 bases and J lost 2, with 17 bases in between. The CDR3 runs to 15 residues. This chain's CDR3 is CSASDRDINTDTQYF. DNA of the CDR3: TGCAGTGCTTCGGACCGGGACATCAACACAGATACGCAGTATTTT.

Many counts were recorded for this clonotype. The chain has TRBV20-1 and TRBJ2-3, with 10 bases lining up with TRBD2. Unmatched junction bases numbered 5, after V lost 5 bases and J lost 0 bases. Germline CDR1 and CDR2: DFQATT and SNEGSKA (reference sequence). The CDR3 has 15 residues. CDR3 DNA: TGCAGTGCTTACTCTAGCGGGGGAAGCACAGATACGCAGTATTTT. This codes for CSAYSSGGSTDTQYF.

This clonotype was observed a handful of times. The V call is TRBV6-4, the J call TRBJ2-2, with D possibly being TRBD2 (5 bases). V dropped 3 bases and J dropped 1 base, with 12 bases sitting between them. Germline loops: CDR1 MRHNA, CDR2 SNTAGT. This CDR3 spans 16 amino acids. For the CDR3, the DNA is TGTGCCAGCAGTGAGAGGGTCACCCAGAACACCGGGGAGCTGTTTTTT. It codes for CASSERVTQNTGELFF.

This clonotype has a handful of counts. This sequence joins TRBV5-6 and TRBJ2-3, with D unclear. Trimming shortened V by 0 bases and J by 0 bases, and 11 bases separated the two germline ends. CDR1 is SGHDT and CDR2 is YYEEEE in the germline V gene. CDR3 length equals 16 residues. CDR3 in amino acids: CASSLGHQLSTDTQYF. CDR3 DNA sequence: TGTGCCAGCAGCTTGGGGCACCAGCTTAGCACAGATACGCAGTATTTT.